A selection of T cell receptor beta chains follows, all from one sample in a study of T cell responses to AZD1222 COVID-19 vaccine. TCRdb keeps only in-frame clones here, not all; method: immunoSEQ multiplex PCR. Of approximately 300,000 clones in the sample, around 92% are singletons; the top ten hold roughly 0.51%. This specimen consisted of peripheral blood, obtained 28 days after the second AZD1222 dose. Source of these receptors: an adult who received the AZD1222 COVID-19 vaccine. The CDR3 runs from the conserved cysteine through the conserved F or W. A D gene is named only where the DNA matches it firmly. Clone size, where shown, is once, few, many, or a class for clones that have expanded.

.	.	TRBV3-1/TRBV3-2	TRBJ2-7	TGTGCCAGCAGCTCCGTTGCCTGGGAGCAGTACTTC	CASSSVAWEQYF
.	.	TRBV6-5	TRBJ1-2	TGTGCCAGCAGTTACTCGGGGGGGGCTATGAACGGCTACACCTTC	CASSYSGGAMNGYTF
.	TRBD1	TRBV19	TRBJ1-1	TGTGCCAGTAGACGGGACAGGGTTGAGACTGAAGCTTTCTTT	CASRRDRVETEAFF
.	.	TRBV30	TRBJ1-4	TGTGCCTCACAGGGAGCAACTAATGAAAAACTGTTTTTT	CASQGATNEKLFF
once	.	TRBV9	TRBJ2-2	TGTGCCAGCAGCGTAGGACTCGGGGAGCTGTTTTTT	CASSVGLGELFF
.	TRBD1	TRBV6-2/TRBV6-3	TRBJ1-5	TGTGCCAGCAGTAGTCCGGGACAGGGTCGACAGCCCCAGCATTTT	CASSSPGQGRQPQHF
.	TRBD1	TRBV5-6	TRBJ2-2	TGTGCCAGCACCCTCGGACAGGGTAGATCCGGGGAGCTGTTTTTT	CASTLGQGRSGELFF
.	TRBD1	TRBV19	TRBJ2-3	TGTGCCAGTAGTTTAGGACAGGCGACAGATACGCAGTATTTT	CASSLGQATDTQYF
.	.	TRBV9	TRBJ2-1	TGTGCCAGCAGCCCCCGCTCCTACAATGAGCAGTTCTTC	CASSPRSYNEQFF
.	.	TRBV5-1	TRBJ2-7	TGCGCCAGCAGCTTGGGGCCAAGCCGGGAGCGAGACGAGCAGTACTTC	CASSLGPSRERDEQYF
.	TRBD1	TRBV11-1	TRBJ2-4	TGTGCCAGCAGCTACCAGAACAGGGGGCTGATCGACATTCAGTACTTC	CASSYQNRGLIDIQYF
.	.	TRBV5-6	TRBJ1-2	TGTGCCAGCAGCCCGACATCTAACTATGGCTACACCTTC	CASSPTSNYGYTF
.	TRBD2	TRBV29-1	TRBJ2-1	TGCAGCGTTGTAGGACTAGCGGGAGGCTATGAGCAGTTCTTC	CSVVGLAGGYEQFF
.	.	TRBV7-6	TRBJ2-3	TGTGCCAGCAGCTTAATTGCGGGCTCGGGAGATACGCAGTATTTT	CASSLIAGSGDTQYF
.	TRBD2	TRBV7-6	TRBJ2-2	TGTGCCAGCAATAGCGGGGGGGCTTCCACCGGGGAGCTGTTTTTT	CASNSGGASTGELFF
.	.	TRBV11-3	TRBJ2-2	TGTGCCAGCAGTTCTCAATTCACCGGGGAGCTGTTTTTT	CASSSQFTGELFF
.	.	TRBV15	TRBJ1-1	TGTGCCACCAGCAGAGGTGTAGGGGGTGTCACTGAAGCTTTCTTT	CATSRGVGGVTEAFF
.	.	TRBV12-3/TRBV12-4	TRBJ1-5	TGTGCCAGCAGGCGTAATAGCAATCAGCCCCAGCATTTT	CASRRNSNQPQHF
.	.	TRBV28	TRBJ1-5	TGTGCCAGCAGTCCCCGAGGGAGGGGTCGCAATCAGCCCCAGCATTTT	CASSPRGRGRNQPQHF
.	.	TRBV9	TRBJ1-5	TGTGCCAGCAGCTCAGTAGGGGAGGCCAATCAGCCCCAGCATTTT	CASSSVGEANQPQHF
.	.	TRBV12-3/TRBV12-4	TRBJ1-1	TGTGCCAGCAGTTTAGCGAGAAGGGCTTTCTTT	CASSLARRAFF
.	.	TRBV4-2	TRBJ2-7	TGTGCCAGCAGCCTTTTTGGATCACGGGGTCCGTACGAGCAGTACTTC	CASSLFGSRGPYEQYF
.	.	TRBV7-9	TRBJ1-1	TGTGCCAGCAGCTTAGATATGCCCACTGAAGCTTTCTTT	CASSLDMPTEAFF
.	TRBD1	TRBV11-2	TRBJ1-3	TGTGCCACGGACAGGGCTGGAAACACCATATATTTT	CATDRAGNTIYF
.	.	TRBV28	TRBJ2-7	TGTGCCAGCAGACAGGGTAGCGAGCAGTACTTC	CASRQGSEQYF
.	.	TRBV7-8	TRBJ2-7	TGTGCCAGCAGCTTAGGGGACACCGGCTACGAGCAGTACTTC	CASSLGDTGYEQYF
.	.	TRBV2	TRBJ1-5	TGTGCCAGCAGCCCAAGCAGGAATCAGCCCCAGCATTTT	CASSPSRNQPQHF
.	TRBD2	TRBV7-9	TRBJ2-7	TGTGCCAGCAGCCTACCGACTAGCGGGGATTCCTACGAGCAGTACTTC	CASSLPTSGDSYEQYF
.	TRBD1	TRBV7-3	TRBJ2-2	TGTGCCAGCAGTCCAACAGGGGTGACCGGGGAGCTGTTTTTT	CASSPTGVTGELFF
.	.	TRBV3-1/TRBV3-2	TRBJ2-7	TGTGCCAGCAGCCAACTTAGGGGCTACGAGCAGTACTTC	CASSQLRGYEQYF
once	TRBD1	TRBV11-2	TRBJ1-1	TGTGCCAGCAGCCGGGACAGGGCTGAAGCTTTCTTT	CASSRDRAEAFF
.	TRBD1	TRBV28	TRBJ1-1	TGTGCCAGCAGTTTTTTATTCAGGGGGACTTCGAACACTGAAGCTTTCTTT	CASSFLFRGTSNTEAFF
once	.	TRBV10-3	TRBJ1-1	TGTGCCATCAGCTATCAGGATAACACTGAAGCTTTCTTT	CAISYQDNTEAFF
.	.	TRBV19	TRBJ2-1	TGTGCCAGTAGTATAGGGCCCTGGGGGGTGATCTTC	CASSIGPWGVIF
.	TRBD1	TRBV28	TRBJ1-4	TGTGCCAGCAGTCTGACAGGGGGCTGGGAAAAACTGTTTTTT	CASSLTGGWEKLFF
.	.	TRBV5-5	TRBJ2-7	TGTGCCAGCAGCCCGGGGGCGAGGTACGAGCAGTACTTC	CASSPGARYEQYF
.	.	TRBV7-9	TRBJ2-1	TGTGCCAGCAGCTTAACGGGTGAGCAGTTCTTC	CASSLTGEQFF
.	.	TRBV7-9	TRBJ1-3	TGTGCCAGCAGCTTAGGGAAGGGGCTGGGGCCGCACCCCCCAGATTTT	CASSLGKGLGPHPPDF
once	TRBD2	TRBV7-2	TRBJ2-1	TGTGCCAGCAGCTGGGACCTAGCGGAGATGTACAATGAGCAGTTCTTC	CASSWDLAEMYNEQFF
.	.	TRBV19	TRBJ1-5	TGTGCCAGTAGCGGCGGGACGCTATCGAATCAGCCCCAGCATTTT	CASSGGTLSNQPQHF
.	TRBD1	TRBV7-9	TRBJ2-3	TGTGCCAGCAGCTCAAGGACAGGGGCCACAGATACGCAGTATTTT	CASSSRTGATDTQYF
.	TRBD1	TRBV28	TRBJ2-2	TGTGCCAGCAGCCTGGGGGACAGGATCGCCGGGGAGCTGTTTTTT	CASSLGDRIAGELFF
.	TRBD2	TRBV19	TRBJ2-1	TGTGCCAGTAGTTTTGGCGGGGGTTATAGCTCCTACAATGAGCAGTTCTTC	CASSFGGGYSSYNEQFF
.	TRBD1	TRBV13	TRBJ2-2	TGTGCCAGCAGCCCAACAGGGGGATACACCGGGGAGCTGTTTTTT	CASSPTGGYTGELFF
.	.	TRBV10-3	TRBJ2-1	TGTGCCATCCGTTACAGCAGCTCCTACAATGAGCAGTTCTTC	CAIRYSSSYNEQFF
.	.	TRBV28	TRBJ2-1	TGTGCCAGCAGCCCCTTGGGTCGGGACAGCGGGATCACGCAGTTCTTC	CASSPLGRDSGITQFF